The next 27 T cell receptor beta chains were all read from a single sample in a study of blood T cell repertoires in COVID-19. Data came from immunoSEQ multiplex PCR; TCRdb stores just in-frame clones and leaves some out. This table has roughly 100,000 clones, 80% to 95% appearing once. The sample taken for sequencing was peripheral blood. The receptor source for this set is a man younger than 30 with acute or convalescent COVID-19.

The rearrangement uses TRBV30 and TRBJ1-1; a weak D match, TRBD1 (6 bases). The germline V gene encodes CDR1 GTSNPN and CDR2 SVGIG (reference sequence). Trimming left V 5 bases short and J 1 base short, with 11 bases between. The CDR3 contains 13 residues. The CDR3 loop reads CAWEGEGNTEAFF. In DNA form, the CDR3 reads TGTGCCTGGGAGGGGGAGGGGAACACTGAAGCTTTCTTT.

In this sample, this clone turned up once. V is TRBV2 and J is TRBJ1-1; D is possibly TRBD1 (5 bases). The length of the CDR3 is 13 residues. Germline V gene lookup returns CDR1 SNHLY and CDR2 FYNNEI. V was trimmed by 6 bases and J by 4 bases, leaving 12 bases between them. In DNA form, the CDR3 reads TGTGCCAGCAGGGCCCCGGGGGGCACTGAAGCTTTCTTT. Its translation: CASRAPGGTEAFF.

This clone has a handful of counts. This chain connects TRBV29-1 to TRBJ1-1, with a weak D call TRBD1 (5 bases). Germline V gene data show CDR1 as SQVTM and CDR2 as ANQGSEA. V was clipped by 1 base and J by 4 bases, with 13 bases between them. CDR3 size: 14 residues. This CDR3 reads CSVEVGGVGTEAFF. The CDR3 DNA reads as TGCAGCGTTGAAGTGGGAGGGGTGGGCACTGAAGCTTTCTTT.

The V call is TRBV10-3, the J call TRBJ1-1, with D possibly being TRBD1 (6 bases). Trimming shortened V by 2 bases and J by 2 bases, and 15 bases separated the two germline ends. Germline CDR1 and CDR2: ENHRY and SYGVKD. The CDR3 runs 16 residues. CDR3 DNA: TGTGCCATCAGTGAGCGCGGAGGGGGGGCTAACACTGAAGCTTTCTTT. Its translation is CAISERGGGANTEAFF.

The chain combines TRBV18 with TRBJ1-2; no definite D call. Germline V gene data show CDR1 as KGHSH and CDR2 as LQKENI. Trimming pared 2 bases from V and 2 bases from J, leaving 15 bases between. CDR3 length: 16 amino acids. CDR3 bases: TGTGCCAGCTCACCAAGATTCGAGGCGCCCAACTATGGCTACACCTTC. The encoded protein is CASSPRFEAPNYGYTF.

V usage is TRBV10-1 and J usage is TRBJ2-7; perhaps TRBD1 as D (5 bases). The CDR3 loop spans 14 amino acids. Between the trimmed V and J ends, which lost 9 bases and 7 bases, there was a span of 22 bases. The germline V gene has CDR1 WNHNN and CDR2 SYGVQD (reference sequence). In nucleotides, the CDR3 is TGCGCCAGTTTCCGGGTCTGGGGCCTACGAGAGCAGTACTTC. It yields the protein CASFRVWGLREQYF.

This chain links TRBV9 with TRBJ2-5; TRBD1 aligns across 7 bases. The ends lost 3 bases at V and 1 base at J; junction bases unmatched: 6. The CDR3 covers 15 residues. CDR1 and CDR2 from the germline V gene are SGDLS and YYNGEE. The CDR3: CASSAATGTQETQYF. CDR3 in DNA: TGTGCCAGCAGCGCCGCGACAGGGACCCAAGAGACCCAGTACTTC.

The chain uses TRBV5-1 and TRBJ1-3; 9 nucleotides align to TRBD1. The CDR3 extends over 16 amino acids. J was trimmed by 7 bases and V by 4 bases; bases with no gene match: 12. Germline CDR1 SGHRS, CDR2 YFSETQ. CDR3 DNA: TGCGCCAGCAGCGGCGGGACAGGGAGAGGATGGAACACCATATATTTT. This gives the protein CASSGGTGRGWNTIYF.

This clone occurred once. This chain links TRBV5-1 with TRBJ2-3; 13 bases align to TRBD2. The ends lost 2 bases at V and 0 bases at J; junction bases unmatched: 3. Germline V lookup: CDR1 SGHRS, CDR2 YFSETQ. This CDR3 is 17 amino acids long. The CDR3 sequence: CASSLGTSGVSTDTQYF. The CDR3 nucleotides read TGCGCCAGCAGCTTAGGGACTAGCGGGGTTAGCACAGATACGCAGTATTTT.

V usage is TRBV4-2 and J usage is TRBJ1-4, with D perhaps TRBD1 (5 bases). V dropped 7 bases and J dropped 3 bases, with 12 bases sitting between them. There are 14 residues in the CDR3. Germline values: CDR1 LGHNA, CDR2 YNFKEQ. CDR3 nucleotides: TGTGCCAGCACCACAGACAGCGCTAATGAAAAACTGTTTTTT. This sequence encodes CASTTDSANEKLFF.

The rearrangement joins TRBV6-5 to TRBJ1-2; 9 nucleotides agree with TRBD1. The V segment lost 9 bases and the J segment 8 bases; nucleotides outside the gene matches: 10. Germline V gene data show CDR1 as MNHEY and CDR2 as SVGAGI. This CDR3 region has 13 residues. The CDR3 protein is CASRTGDARGYTF. CDR3 DNA: TGTGCCAGTAGGACAGGGGATGCTCGCGGCTACACCTTC.

The V gene is TRBV5-6, the J gene TRBJ1-1; perhaps TRBD1 as D (5 bases). Germline V gene sequence: CDR1 SGHDT, CDR2 YYEEEE. V was clipped by 0 bases and J by 1 base, with 7 bases between them. The CDR3 consists of 14 residues. The CDR3 here is CASSLVQENTEAFF. In DNA, the CDR3 is TGTGCCAGCAGCTTGGTACAGGAGAACACTGAAGCTTTCTTT.

V usage is TRBV5-1 and J usage is TRBJ2-5, with D hard to call. V shed 0 bases and J shed 0 bases, with 9 bases lying between them. The germline V gene has CDR1 SGHRS and CDR2 YFSETQ. The CDR3 sequence is 15 residues long. In DNA form, the CDR3 reads TGCGCCAGCAGCTTGGATGCGGCGGACCAAGAGACCCAGTACTTC. It yields the protein CASSLDAADQETQYF.

This chain joins TRBV2 and TRBJ1-1, with TRBD1 matching over 7 bases. The trim removed 6 bases at V and 5 bases at J, leaving 3 bases unmatched. The length of the CDR3 is 12 residues. Germline V gives CDR1 SNHLY, CDR2 FYNNEI. For the CDR3, the DNA is TGTGCCAGCAGGGGCAGGGGGACTGAAGCTTTCTTT. Translation gives CASRGRGTEAFF.

The rearrangement joins TRBV18 to TRBJ1-2; 8 nucleotides align to TRBD1. The CDR3 is made up of 16 amino acids. Per germline, CDR1 KGHSH and CDR2 LQKENI. Losses at the gene ends were 3 bases for V and 6 bases for J; bases not matched to a gene: 12. The CDR3 is CASSPTLQGALNGYTF. As DNA, the CDR3 is TGTGCCAGCTCACCTACCTTGCAGGGGGCGCTTAATGGCTACACCTTC.

This chain's CDR3 is CAWIVGATGFWSEAFF. CDR3 DNA sequence: TGTGCCTGGATCGTAGGGGCTACAGGGTTCTGGTCTGAAGCTTTCTTT. J is TRBJ1-1 and V is TRBV30; D is perhaps TRBD1 (6 bases). V was clipped by 4 bases and J by 6 bases, with 24 bases between them. Germline-derived CDR1 and CDR2 are GTSNPN and SVGIG (reference sequence). This CDR3 region has 16 residues.

This clone has a single count. The rearrangement joins TRBV7-2 to TRBJ1-1, with D possibly matching TRBD1 (5 bases). CDR3 length equals 12 residues. Trimming pared 5 bases from V and 8 bases from J, leaving 12 bases between. The germline V gene encodes CDR1 SGHTA and CDR2 FQGNSA. The CDR3 region is CASSLSTVEAFF. DNA of the CDR3: TGTGCCAGCAGCCTCTCGACAGTCGAAGCTTTCTTT.

The chain joins TRBV9 to TRBJ2-7; 8 bases are a match to TRBD2. V lost 0 bases to trimming and J lost 0 bases; unmatched junction nucleotides: 5. This CDR3 comprises 16 residues. Germline values: CDR1 SGDLS, CDR2 YYNGEE. CDR3 sequence reads: CASSVGPGTSSYEQYF. CDR3 sequence (DNA): TGTGCCAGCAGCGTAGGACCGGGGACTAGCTCCTACGAGCAGTACTTC.

This clone has only one observation. V usage is TRBV9 and J usage is TRBJ1-4; D is undetermined. Trimming left V 4 bases short and J 8 bases short, with 12 bases between. Germline CDR1 is SGDLS and CDR2 is YYNGEE. This CDR3 has 13 residues. The CDR3 spells CASSPSTEEKLFF. The CDR3 region has the DNA TGTGCCAGCAGCCCGAGCACAGAGGAAAAACTGTTTTTT.

In its sample, this clone was seen many times. V and J are TRBV6-6 and TRBJ1-5, with unresolved D. CDR1 and CDR2 (germline): MNHNY, SVGAGI (reference sequence). V lost 4 bases and J lost 0, with 10 bases in between. This CDR3 has 15 residues. CDR3 DNA: TGTGCCAGCAGTTTATTAGAACTTAGCAATCAGCCCCAGCATTTT. Translated, it gives CASSLLELSNQPQHF.

This chain connects TRBV28 to TRBJ1-4; maybe TRBD1 (5 bases). The CDR3 is made up of 15 amino acids. From germline, CDR1 is MDHEN and CDR2 SYDVKM. V dropped 3 bases and J dropped 0 bases, with 8 bases sitting between them. CDR3 coding DNA: TGTGCCAGCAGTTTCGACAGTGCAACTAATGAAAAACTGTTTTTT. Translation gives CASSFDSATNEKLFF. The variable domain in full, completed from reference TRBV28 and TRBJ1-4, reads DVKVTQSSRYLVKRTGEKVFLECVQDMDHENMFWYRQDPGLGLRLIYFSYDVKMKEKGDIPEGYSVSREKKERFSLILESASTNQTSMYLCASSFDSATNEKLFFGSGTQLSVL.

The chain uses TRBV6-5 and TRBJ2-7; D is perhaps TRBD2 (6 bases). Germline CDR1 is MNHEY and CDR2 is SVGAGI. This CDR3 region has 15 residues. V was shortened by 6 bases and J by 3 bases, with 18 bases between the two germline ends. The CDR3, as DNA: TGTGCCAGCAGCCATTCAGAACTAGCAATCTACGAGCAGTACTTC. It is translated as CASSHSELAIYEQYF.

The chain employs TRBV27 and TRBJ1-1; D possibly corresponds to TRBD1 (5 bases). V lost 8 bases and J lost 0, with 10 bases in between. This CDR3 is built from 13 residues. Germline values: CDR1 MNHEY, CDR2 SMNVEV (reference sequence). CDR3 bases: TGTGCCAGCCGGACATTTATGAACACTGAAGCTTTCTTT. Residues: CASRTFMNTEAFF.

The rearrangement uses TRBV6-2 or TRBV6-3 and TRBJ2-5, with D maybe TRBD1 (6 bases). Trimming took off 2 bases at V and 5 bases at J, with 6 bases between the two ends. The CDR3 consists of 12 residues. CDR1 MNHEY and CDR2 SVGEGT come from the germline V gene. DNA for the CDR3: TGTGCCAGCAGTTACCAGGGGGAGACCCAGTACTTC. It yields the protein CASSYQGETQYF.

The rearrangement uses TRBV7-9 and TRBJ2-3; the D gene is possibly TRBD1 (5 bases). Trimming pared 2 bases from V and 2 bases from J, leaving 8 bases between. Germline values: CDR1 SEHNR, CDR2 FQNEAQ (reference sequence). The CDR3 consists of 14 residues. The DNA of the CDR3 is TGTGCCAGCAGCTTAAACAGGCCCACAGATACGCAGTATTTT. This encodes CASSLNRPTDTQYF.

In this sample, this clone turned up once. The CDR3: CASSQVGVGKLFF. CDR3 coding DNA: TGTGCCAGCAGCCAAGTCGGGGTTGGAAAACTGTTTTTT. The chain employs TRBV14 and TRBJ1-4; D unclear. Deletions cut 1 base from V and 10 bases from J, with 10 bases between. The CDR3 extends over 13 amino acids. Germline values: CDR1 SGHDN, CDR2 FVKESK. The full variable domain, with the rest looked up from reference TRBV14 and TRBJ1-4, is EAGVTQFPSHSVIEKGQTVTLRCDPISGHDNLYWYRRVMGKEIKFLLHFVKESKQDESGMPNNRFLAERTGGTYSTLKVQPAELEDSGVYFCASSQVGVGKLFFGSGTQLSVL.

The gene calls are TRBV29-1 and TRBJ2-2; 7 bases line up with TRBD1. CDR1 SQVTM and CDR2 ANQGSEA come from the germline V gene. V lost 7 bases, J lost 6 bases, and 5 bases stayed unmatched. The CDR3 loop spans 12 amino acids. The DNA for the CDR3 is TGCAGCGCGGGACAGTCCCCCGGGGAGCTGTTTTTT. It translates to CSAGQSPGELFF.